This TCR beta chain comes out of a study of identical twins. Study-wide findings and caveats: Within beta out-of-frame sequences, the excess sharing observed between twins was weaker.

Every donor was a healthy Caucasian. TCRdb used MiXCR to reprocess the 5' RACE reads, holding one entry per CDR3 protein. In the table there are a few hundred thousand distinct CDR3 sequences, 7.5% to 10% of which are singletons. This clonotype was seen at least ten times. Its antigen is as yet unknown. These data were also reused for a study on yellow fever vaccine responses in identical twins. According to that study: Twins' T cell vaccine responses reportedly looked partly convergent, partly personalized.

The sequence came from a woman aged 18-30 years in good health. Sequenced sample: PBMCs.

In DNA, the CDR3 is TGCAGTGCTAGAGATTTGGCTAGGATGCACAATGAGCAGTTCTTC. It yields the protein CSARDLARMHNEQFF. The chain employs TRBV20-1 and TRBJ2-1, with D unresolved. This CDR3 has 15 residues. Trimming cost V 0 bases and J 5 bases, with 14 bases left between them. Germline V CDR1 and CDR2: DFQATT, SNEGSKA (reference sequence).